Presented here are 6 T cell receptor beta chains from one specimen sequenced in a study of OX40 agonist ivuxolimab in advanced cancers. The method was the immunoSEQ multiplex PCR assay. This immuneACCESS table, as held by TCRdb, lists in-frame sequences with V and J called but not all clones. Of the missing ones, under half trace to an unresolved V gene in checked studies; the others have no known cause. The sample table holds tens of thousands of clones, of which 91% were seen once. Over 3.5% of the sample is held by the ten biggest clonotypes. Here the sequenced sample was CD4+ or CD8+ T cells sorted from blood, taken in a trial of the OX40 agonist ivuxolimab. The receptors originated from an adult with an advanced solid tumor such as melanoma, head and neck, liver or kidney cancer.

This rearrangement joins TRBV19 to TRBJ1-1, with 9 bases fitting TRBD1. CDR3 length: 14 residues. Trimming at V came to 3 bases and at J to 12 bases, leaving 11 bases not matched to a gene. The germline CDR1 and CDR2 sequences are LNHDA and SQIVND (reference sequence). The chain's CDR3 is CASSIRTGDEETFF. Here the CDR3 DNA reads TGTGCCAGTAGTATCAGGACAGGGGACGAAGAGACTTTCTTT.

The chain combines TRBV5-1 with TRBJ2-3, with 7 bases lining up with TRBD2. Germline trimming cut 4 bases from V and 6 bases from J; bases unmatched to any gene: 14. The CDR3 covers 16 residues. Germline CDR1 is SGHRS and CDR2 is YFSETQ. CDR3 DNA sequence: TGCGCCAGCAGCCCAAAAGCGGGGCCAGATGGGGATACGCAGTATTTT. Translated, it gives CASSPKAGPDGDTQYF. Filled out from reference TRBV5-1 and TRBJ2-3, the complete variable domain reads KAGVTQTPRYLIKTRGQQVTLSCSPISGHRSVSWYQQTPGQGLQFLFEYFSETQRNKGNFPGRFSGRQFSNSRSEMNVSTLELGDSALYLCASSPKAGPDGDTQYFGPGTRLTVL.

V usage is TRBV19 and J usage is TRBJ1-2; D not resolved. The V end lost 1 base, the J end lost 4 bases, and 10 bases lay between the germline ends. The CDR3 has 14 amino acids. Germline V gene data show CDR1 as LNHDA and CDR2 as SQIVND (reference sequence). As DNA, the CDR3 is TGTGCCAGTAGTATAGGACAAGGGCTCTATGGCTACACCTTC. Translating it yields CASSIGQGLYGYTF.

The rearrangement uses TRBV25-1 and TRBJ2-1; 8 nucleotides agree with TRBD2. Per the germline V gene, CDR1 is MGHDK and CDR2 is SYGVNS. The CDR3 consists of 16 residues. With V trimmed by 3 bases and J by 7 bases, 11 bases remained unmatched. CDR3 coding DNA: TGTGCCAGCAGTGACTACCGGGGGGGCCGAGGAAATGAGCAGTTCTTC. Translated, it gives CASSDYRGGRGNEQFF.

The chain uses TRBV10-2 and TRBJ2-1, with D perhaps TRBD2 (6 bases). V was cut by 8 bases and J by 2 bases, with 10 bases left in between. The CDR3 extends over 13 amino acids. Germline loops: CDR1 WSHSY, CDR2 SAAADI. In DNA, the CDR3 is TGCGCCAGCGGGGACTCCACCTACAATGAGCAGTTCTTC. As protein: CASGDSTYNEQFF.

The chain is built from TRBV27 and TRBJ2-1, with 7 bases matching TRBD2. There are 16 residues in the CDR3. J was trimmed by 4 bases and V by 2 bases; bases with no gene match: 8. Looked up from germline, CDR1 is MNHEY and CDR2 is SMNVEV (reference sequence). The CDR3 region is CASSLDGAGVYNEQFF. The CDR3 DNA sequence: TGTGCCAGCAGTTTAGATGGGGCGGGAGTGTACAATGAGCAGTTCTTC.